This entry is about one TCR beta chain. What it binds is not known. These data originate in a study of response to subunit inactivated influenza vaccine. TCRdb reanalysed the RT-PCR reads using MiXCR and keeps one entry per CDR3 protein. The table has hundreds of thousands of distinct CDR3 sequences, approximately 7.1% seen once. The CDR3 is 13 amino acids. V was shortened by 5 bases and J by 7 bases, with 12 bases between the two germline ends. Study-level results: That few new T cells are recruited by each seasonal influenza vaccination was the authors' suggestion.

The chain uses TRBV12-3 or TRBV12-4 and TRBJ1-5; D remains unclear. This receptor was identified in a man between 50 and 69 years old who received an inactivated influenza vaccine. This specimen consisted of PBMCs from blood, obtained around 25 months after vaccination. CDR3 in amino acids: CASSHNLKQPQHF. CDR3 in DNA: TGTGCCAGCAGTCACAATCTAAAGCAGCCCCAGCATTTT.